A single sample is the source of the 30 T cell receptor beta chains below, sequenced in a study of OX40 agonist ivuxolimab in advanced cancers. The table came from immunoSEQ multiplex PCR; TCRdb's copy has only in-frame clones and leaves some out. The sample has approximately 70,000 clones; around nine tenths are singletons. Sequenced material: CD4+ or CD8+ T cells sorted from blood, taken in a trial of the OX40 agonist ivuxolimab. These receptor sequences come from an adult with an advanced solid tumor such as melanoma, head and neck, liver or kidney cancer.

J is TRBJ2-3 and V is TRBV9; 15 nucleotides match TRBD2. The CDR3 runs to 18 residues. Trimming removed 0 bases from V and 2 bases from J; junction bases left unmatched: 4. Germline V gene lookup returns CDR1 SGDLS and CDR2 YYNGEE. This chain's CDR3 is CASSVEGTSGGITDTQYF. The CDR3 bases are TGTGCCAGCAGCGTAGAAGGGACTAGCGGGGGGATCACAGATACGCAGTATTTT. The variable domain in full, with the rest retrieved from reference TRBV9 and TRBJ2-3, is DSGVTQTPKHLITATGQRVTLRCSPRSGDLSVYWYQQSLDQGLQFLIQYYNGEERAKGNILERFSAQQFPDLHSELNLSSLELGDSALYFCASSVEGTSGGITDTQYFGPGTRLTVL.

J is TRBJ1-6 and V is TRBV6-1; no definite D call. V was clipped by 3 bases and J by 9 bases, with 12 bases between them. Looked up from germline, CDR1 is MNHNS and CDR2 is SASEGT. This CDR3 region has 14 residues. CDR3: CASSEAGGLSPLHF. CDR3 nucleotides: TGTGCCAGCAGTGAGGCAGGCGGTCTTTCACCCCTCCACTTT.

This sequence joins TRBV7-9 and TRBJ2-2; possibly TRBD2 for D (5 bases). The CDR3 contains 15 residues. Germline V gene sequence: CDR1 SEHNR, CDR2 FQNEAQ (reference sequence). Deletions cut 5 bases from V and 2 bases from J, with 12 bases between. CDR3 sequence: CASSRGRVNTGELFF. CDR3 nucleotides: TGTGCCAGCAGCCGAGGGCGGGTTAACACCGGGGAGCTGTTTTTT.

The chain's CDR3 is CASSASGRWADTQYF. In nucleotides, the CDR3 is TGTGCCAGCAGCGCTAGCGGGAGATGGGCAGATACGCAGTATTTT. This sequence joins TRBV9 and TRBJ2-3; 10 positions agree with TRBD2. Germline V lookup: CDR1 SGDLS, CDR2 YYNGEE. The CDR3 extends over 15 amino acids. J lost 4 bases, V lost 3 bases, and 5 bases had no gene match.

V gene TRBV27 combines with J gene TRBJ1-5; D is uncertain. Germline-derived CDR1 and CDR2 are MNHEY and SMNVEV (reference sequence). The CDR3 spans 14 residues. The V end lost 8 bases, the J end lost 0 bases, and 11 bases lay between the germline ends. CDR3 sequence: CASGPLNSNQPQHF. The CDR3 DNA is TGTGCCAGCGGACCGTTAAATAGCAATCAGCCCCAGCATTTT.

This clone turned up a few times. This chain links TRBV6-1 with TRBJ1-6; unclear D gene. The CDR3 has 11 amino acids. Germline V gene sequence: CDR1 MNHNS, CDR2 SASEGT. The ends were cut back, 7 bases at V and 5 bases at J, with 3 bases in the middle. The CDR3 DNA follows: TGTGCCAGCACAGATAATTCACCCCTCCACTTT. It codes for CASTDNSPLHF.

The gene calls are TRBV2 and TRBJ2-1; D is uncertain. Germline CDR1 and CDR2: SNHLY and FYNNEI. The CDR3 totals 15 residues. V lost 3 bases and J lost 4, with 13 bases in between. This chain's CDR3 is CASSESTRRYNEQFF. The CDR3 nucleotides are TGTGCCAGCAGTGAGTCTACCCGTCGGTACAATGAGCAGTTCTTC. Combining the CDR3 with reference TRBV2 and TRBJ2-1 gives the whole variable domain EPEVTQTPSHQVTQMGQEVILRCVPISNHLYFYWYRQILGQKVEFLVSFYNNEISEKSEIFDDQFSVERPDGSNFTLKIRSTKLEDSAMYFCASSESTRRYNEQFFGPGTRLTVL.

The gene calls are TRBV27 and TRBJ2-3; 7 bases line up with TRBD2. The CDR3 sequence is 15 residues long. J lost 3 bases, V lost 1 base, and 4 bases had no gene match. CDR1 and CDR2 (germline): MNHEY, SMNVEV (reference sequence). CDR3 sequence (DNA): TGTGCCAGCAGTTTATACAGCGGGGTGACAGATACGCAGTATTTT. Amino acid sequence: CASSLYSGVTDTQYF.

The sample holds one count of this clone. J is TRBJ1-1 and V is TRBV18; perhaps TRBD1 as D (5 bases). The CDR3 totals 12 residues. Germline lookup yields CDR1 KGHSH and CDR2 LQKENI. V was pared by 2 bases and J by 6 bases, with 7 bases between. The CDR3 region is CASSPGGSEAFF. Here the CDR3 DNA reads TGTGCCAGCTCACCAGGGGGATCTGAAGCTTTCTTT.

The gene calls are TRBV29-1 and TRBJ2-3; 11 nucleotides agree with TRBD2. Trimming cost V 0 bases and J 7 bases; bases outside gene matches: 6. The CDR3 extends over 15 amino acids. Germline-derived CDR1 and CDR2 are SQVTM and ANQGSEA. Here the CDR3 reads CSVEDLLAGANTQYF. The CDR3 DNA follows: TGCAGCGTTGAAGATTTACTAGCGGGGGCAAATACGCAGTATTTT.

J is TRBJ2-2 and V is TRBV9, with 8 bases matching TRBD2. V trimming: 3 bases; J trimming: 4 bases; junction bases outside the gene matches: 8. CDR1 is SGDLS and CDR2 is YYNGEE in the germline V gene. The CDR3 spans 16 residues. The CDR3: CASSGKLAEITGELFF. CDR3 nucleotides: TGTGCCAGCAGCGGTAAACTAGCGGAGATCACCGGGGAGCTGTTTTTT.

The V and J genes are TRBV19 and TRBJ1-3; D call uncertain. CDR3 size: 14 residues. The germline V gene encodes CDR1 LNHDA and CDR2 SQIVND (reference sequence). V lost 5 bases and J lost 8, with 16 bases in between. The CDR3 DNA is TGTGCCAGTAGTCCCTTCGGATATCCTGACACCATATATTTT. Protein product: CASSPFGYPDTIYF.

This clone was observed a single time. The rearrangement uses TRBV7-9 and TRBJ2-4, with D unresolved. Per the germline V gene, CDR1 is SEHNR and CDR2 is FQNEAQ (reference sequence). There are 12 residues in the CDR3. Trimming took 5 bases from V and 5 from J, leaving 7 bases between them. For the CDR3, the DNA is TGTGCCAGCAGCCCCATCCAAAACATTCAGTACTTC. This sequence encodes CASSPIQNIQYF.

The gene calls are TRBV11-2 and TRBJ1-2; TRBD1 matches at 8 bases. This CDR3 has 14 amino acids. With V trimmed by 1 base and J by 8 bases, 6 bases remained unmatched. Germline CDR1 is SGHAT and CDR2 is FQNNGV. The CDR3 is CASSLAAGGKGYTF. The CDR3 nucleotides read TGTGCCAGCAGCTTAGCGGCAGGGGGCAAGGGCTACACCTTC.

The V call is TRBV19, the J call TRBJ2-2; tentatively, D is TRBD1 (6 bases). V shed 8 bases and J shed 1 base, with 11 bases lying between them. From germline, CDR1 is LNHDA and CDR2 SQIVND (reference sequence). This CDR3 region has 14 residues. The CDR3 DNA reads TGTGCCAGTGACAGGTCCCTGAACACCGGGGAGCTGTTTTTT. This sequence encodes CASDRSLNTGELFF.

CDR3 DNA: TGTGCCAGCAGTAACATACACGAGCAGTACTTC. It specifies CASSNIHEQYF. The chain recombines TRBV25-1 with TRBJ2-7; D is undetermined. The CDR3 runs to 11 residues. Trimming cost V 5 bases and J 5 bases, with 7 bases left between them. Germline-derived CDR1 and CDR2 are MGHDK and SYGVNS.

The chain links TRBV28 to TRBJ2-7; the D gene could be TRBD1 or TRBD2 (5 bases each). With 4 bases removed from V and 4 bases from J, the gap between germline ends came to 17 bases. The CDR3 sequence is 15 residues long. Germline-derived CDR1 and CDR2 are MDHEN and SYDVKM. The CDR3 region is CASSSPKRDLYEQYF. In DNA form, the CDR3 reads TGTGCCAGCAGTTCCCCAAAGAGGGACCTATACGAGCAGTACTTC.

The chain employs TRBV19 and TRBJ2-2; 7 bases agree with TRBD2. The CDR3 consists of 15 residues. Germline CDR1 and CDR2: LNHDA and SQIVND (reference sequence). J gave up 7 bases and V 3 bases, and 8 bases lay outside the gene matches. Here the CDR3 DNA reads TGTGCCAGTAGTATTTCTAGCGGTGGTAGCGGGGAGCTGTTTTTT. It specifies CASSISSGGSGELFF.

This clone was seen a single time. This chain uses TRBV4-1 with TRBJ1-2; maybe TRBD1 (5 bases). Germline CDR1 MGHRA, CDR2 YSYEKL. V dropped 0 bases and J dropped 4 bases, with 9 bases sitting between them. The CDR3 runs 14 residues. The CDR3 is CASSQDGTFYGYTF. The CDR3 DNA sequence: TGCGCCAGCAGCCAAGATGGGACCTTCTATGGCTACACCTTC.

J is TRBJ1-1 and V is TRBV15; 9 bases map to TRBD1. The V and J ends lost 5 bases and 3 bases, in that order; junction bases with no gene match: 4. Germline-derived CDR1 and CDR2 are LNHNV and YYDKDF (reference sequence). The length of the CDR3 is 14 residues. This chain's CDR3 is CATSVGTGYTEAFF. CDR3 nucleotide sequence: TGTGCCACCAGCGTAGGGACAGGGTACACTGAAGCTTTCTTT.

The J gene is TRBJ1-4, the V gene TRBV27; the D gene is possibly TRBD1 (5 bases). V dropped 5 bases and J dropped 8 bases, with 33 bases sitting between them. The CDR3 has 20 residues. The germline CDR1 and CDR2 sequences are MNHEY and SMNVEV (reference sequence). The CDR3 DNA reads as TGTGCCAGCAGTCCTTACGTTGTTGGGACCAACTTCAACCTAATGGAAAAACTGTTTTTT. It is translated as CASSPYVVGTNFNLMEKLFF.

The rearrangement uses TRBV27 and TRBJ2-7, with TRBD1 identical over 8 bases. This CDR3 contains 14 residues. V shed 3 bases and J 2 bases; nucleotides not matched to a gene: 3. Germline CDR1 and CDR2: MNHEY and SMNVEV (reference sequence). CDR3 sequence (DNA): TGTGCCAGCAGTTTTGGACAGGGCACCTACGAGCAGTACTTC. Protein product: CASSFGQGTYEQYF.

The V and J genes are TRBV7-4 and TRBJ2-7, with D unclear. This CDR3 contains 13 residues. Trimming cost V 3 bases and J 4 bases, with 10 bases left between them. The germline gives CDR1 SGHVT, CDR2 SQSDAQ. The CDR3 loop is CASSFPGPYEQYF. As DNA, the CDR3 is TGTGCCAGCAGCTTCCCCGGGCCATACGAGCAGTACTTC.

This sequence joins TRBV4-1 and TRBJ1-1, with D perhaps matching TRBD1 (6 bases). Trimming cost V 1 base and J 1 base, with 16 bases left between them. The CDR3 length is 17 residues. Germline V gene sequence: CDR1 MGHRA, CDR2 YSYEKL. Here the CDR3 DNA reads TGCGCCAGCAGCCAAGTTGTCCAGGGGACTTCGAACACTGAAGCTTTCTTT. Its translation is CASSQVVQGTSNTEAFF.

The CDR3 nucleotides are TGTGCCAGCCAACGACAGGACCTAGCTGAGGGTTCATATGGCTACACCTTC. Its translation: CASQRQDLAEGSYGYTF. The gene calls are TRBV18 and TRBJ1-2; D is perhaps TRBD1 (6 bases). CDR1 is KGHSH, CDR2 LQKENI, per germline. Between the trimmed V and J ends, which lost 8 bases and 5 bases, there was a span of 27 bases. There are 17 residues in the CDR3.

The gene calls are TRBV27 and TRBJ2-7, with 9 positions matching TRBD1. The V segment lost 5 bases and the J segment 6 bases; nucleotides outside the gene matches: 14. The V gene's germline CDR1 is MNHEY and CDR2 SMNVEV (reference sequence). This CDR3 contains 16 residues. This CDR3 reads CASSLTGGETLFEQYF. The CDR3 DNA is TGTGCCAGCAGTCTTACAGGGGGCGAGACTCTTTTCGAGCAGTACTTC.

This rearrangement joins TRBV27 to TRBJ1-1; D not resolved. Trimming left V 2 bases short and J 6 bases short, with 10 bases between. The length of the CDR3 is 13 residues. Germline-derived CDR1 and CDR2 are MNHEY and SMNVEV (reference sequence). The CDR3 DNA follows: TGTGCCAGCAGTTTACTAGGACTCTCTGAAGCTTTCTTT. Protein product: CASSLLGLSEAFF.

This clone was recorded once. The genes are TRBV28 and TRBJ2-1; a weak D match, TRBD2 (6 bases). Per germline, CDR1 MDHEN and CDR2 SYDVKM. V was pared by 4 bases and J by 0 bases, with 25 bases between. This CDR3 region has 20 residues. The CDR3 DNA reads TGTGCCAGCAGTTCTTATCGCCGGGACTCCCTGAAGAGCTCCTACAATGAGCAGTTCTTC. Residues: CASSSYRRDSLKSSYNEQFF. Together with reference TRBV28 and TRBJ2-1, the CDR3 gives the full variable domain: DVKVTQSSRYLVKRTGEKVFLECVQDMDHENMFWYRQDPGLGLRLIYFSYDVKMKEKGDIPEGYSVSREKKERFSLILESASTNQTSMYLCASSSYRRDSLKSSYNEQFFGPGTRLTVL.

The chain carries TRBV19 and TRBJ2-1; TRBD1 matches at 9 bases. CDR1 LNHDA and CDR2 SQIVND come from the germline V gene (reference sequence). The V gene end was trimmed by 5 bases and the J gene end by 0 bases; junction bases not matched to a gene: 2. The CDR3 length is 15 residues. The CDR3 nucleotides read TGTGCCAGTAGTTCGACAGGGGGCTCCTACAATGAGCAGTTCTTC. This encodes CASSSTGGSYNEQFF.

The CDR3 DNA reads as TGTGCCAGCAGCTTAGTGGCGGGATCCTACGAGCAGTACTTC. Residues: CASSLVAGSYEQYF. The rearrangement links TRBV7-9 to TRBJ2-7, with D maybe TRBD2 (6 bases). Germline V gene data show CDR1 as SEHNR and CDR2 as FQNEAQ (reference sequence). V shed 1 base and J shed 1 base, with 8 bases lying between them. This CDR3 contains 14 residues. Full variable domain (missing parts from reference TRBV7-9 and TRBJ2-7): DTGVSQNPRHKITKRGQNVTFRCDPISEHNRLYWYRQTLGQGPEFLTYFQNEAQLEKSRLLSDRFSAERPKGSFSTLEIQRTEQGDSAMYLCASSLVAGSYEQYFGPGTRLTVT.